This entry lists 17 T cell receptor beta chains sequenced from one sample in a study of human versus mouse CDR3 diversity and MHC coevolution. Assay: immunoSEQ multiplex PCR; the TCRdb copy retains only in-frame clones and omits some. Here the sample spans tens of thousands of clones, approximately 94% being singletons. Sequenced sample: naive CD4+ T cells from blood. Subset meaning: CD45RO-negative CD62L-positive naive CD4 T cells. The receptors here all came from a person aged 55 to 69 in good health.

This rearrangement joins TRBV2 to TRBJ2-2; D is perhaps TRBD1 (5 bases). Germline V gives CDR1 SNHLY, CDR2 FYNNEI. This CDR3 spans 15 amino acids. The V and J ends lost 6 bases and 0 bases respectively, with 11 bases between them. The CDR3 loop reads CASSWTLPNTGELFF. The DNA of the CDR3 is TGTGCCAGCAGCTGGACATTGCCGAACACCGGGGAGCTGTTTTTT.

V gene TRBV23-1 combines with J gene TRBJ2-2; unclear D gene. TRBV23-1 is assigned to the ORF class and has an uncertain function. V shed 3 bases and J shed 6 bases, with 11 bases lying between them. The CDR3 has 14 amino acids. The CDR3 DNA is TGCGCCAGCAGTCACACACCCCATTCCGGGGAGCTGTTTTTT. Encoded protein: CASSHTPHSGELFF.

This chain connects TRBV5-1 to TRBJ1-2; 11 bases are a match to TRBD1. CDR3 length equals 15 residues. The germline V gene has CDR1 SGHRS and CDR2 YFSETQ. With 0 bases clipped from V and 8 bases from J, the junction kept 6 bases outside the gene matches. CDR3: CASSLAGTGGEGYTF. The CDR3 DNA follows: TGCGCCAGCAGCTTGGCCGGGACAGGGGGTGAGGGCTACACCTTC.

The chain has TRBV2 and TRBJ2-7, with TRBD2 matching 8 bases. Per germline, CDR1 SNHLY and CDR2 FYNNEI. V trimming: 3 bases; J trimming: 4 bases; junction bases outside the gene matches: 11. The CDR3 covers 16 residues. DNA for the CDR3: TGTGCCAGCAGTGAGGGGCCGACGACTAGCGCATACGAGCAGTACTTC. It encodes CASSEGPTTSAYEQYF.

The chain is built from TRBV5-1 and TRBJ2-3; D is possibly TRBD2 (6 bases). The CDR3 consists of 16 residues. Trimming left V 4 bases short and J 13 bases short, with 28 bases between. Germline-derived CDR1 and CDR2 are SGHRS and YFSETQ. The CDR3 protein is CASSRRRDFLPQDEYF. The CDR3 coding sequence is TGCGCCAGCAGCCGACGCCGGGACTTCCTCCCACAGGACGAGTATTTT.

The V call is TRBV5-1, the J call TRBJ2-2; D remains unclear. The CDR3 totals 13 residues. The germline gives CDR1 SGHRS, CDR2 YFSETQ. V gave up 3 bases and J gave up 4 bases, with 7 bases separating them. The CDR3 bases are TGCGCCAGCAGCTCTCCAGTCACCGGGGAGCTGTTTTTT. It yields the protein CASSSPVTGELFF.

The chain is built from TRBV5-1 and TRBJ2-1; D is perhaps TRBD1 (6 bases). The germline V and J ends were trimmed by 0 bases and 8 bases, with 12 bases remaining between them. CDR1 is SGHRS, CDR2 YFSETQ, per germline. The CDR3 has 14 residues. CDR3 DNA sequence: TGCGCCAGCAGCTTGGCTCCAGGGGCGGATGAGCAGTTCTTC. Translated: CASSLAPGADEQFF.

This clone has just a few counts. The CDR3 reads CASSLAGTGSTEAFF. CDR3 bases: TGTGCCAGCAGCTTAGCTGGGACAGGGTCGACTGAAGCTTTCTTT. The chain combines TRBV7-9 with TRBJ1-1, with 9 bases fitting TRBD1. The CDR3 runs to 15 residues. The germline V gene encodes CDR1 SEHNR and CDR2 FQNEAQ (reference sequence). J gave up 5 bases and V 0 bases, and 4 bases lay outside the gene matches.

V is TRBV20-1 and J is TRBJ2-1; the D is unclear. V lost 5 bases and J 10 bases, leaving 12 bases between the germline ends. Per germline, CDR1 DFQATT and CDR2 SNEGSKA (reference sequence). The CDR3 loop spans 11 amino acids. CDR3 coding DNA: TGCAGTGCTGCCATCTCCGGGGAGCAGTTCTTC. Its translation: CSAAISGEQFF.

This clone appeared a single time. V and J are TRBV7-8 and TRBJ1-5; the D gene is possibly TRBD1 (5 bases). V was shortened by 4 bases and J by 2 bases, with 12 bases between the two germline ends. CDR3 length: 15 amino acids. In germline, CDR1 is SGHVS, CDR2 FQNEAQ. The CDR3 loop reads CASSSQDTGNQPQHF. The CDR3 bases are TGTGCCAGCAGCTCCCAGGACACGGGCAATCAGCCCCAGCATTTT.

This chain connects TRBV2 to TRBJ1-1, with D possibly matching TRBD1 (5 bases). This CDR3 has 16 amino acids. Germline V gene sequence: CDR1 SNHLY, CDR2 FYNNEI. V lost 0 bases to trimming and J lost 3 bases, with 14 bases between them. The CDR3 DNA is TGTGCCAGCAGTGAAGCAAGACGGGACTATGACACTGAAGCTTTCTTT. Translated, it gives CASSEARRDYDTEAFF.

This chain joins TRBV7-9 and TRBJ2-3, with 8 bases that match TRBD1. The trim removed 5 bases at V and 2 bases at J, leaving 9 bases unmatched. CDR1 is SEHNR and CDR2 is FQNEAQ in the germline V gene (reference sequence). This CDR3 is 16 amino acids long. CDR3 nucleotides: TGTGCCAGCAGCCGGTCCACAGGGGGTGCCACAGATACGCAGTATTTT. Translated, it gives CASSRSTGGATDTQYF.

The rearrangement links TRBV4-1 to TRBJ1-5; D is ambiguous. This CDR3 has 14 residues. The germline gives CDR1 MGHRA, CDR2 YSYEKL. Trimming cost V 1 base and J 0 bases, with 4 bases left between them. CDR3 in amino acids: CASSQVYSNQPQHF. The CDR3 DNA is TGCGCCAGCAGCCAAGTTTATAGCAATCAGCCCCAGCATTTT.

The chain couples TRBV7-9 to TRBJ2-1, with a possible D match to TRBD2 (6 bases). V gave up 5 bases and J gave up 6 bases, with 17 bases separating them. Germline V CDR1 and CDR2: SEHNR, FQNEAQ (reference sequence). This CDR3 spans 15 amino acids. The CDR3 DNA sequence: TGTGCCAGCAGCCGTAGCGGCCGGAGGGGCAATGAGCAGTTCTTC. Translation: CASSRSGRRGNEQFF.

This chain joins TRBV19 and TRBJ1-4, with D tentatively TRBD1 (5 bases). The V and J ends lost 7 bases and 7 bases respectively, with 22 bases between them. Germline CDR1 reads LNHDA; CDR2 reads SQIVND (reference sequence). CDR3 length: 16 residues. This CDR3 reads CASTRSTGRNGEKLFF. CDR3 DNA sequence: TGTGCCAGTACCCGCTCAACAGGTCGCAACGGTGAAAAACTGTTTTTT.

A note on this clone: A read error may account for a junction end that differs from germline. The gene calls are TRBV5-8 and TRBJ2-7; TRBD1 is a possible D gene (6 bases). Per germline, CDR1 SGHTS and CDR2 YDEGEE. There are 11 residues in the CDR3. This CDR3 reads CASSLSQGQHF. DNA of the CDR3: TGTGCCAGCAGCTTGAGCCAGGGGCAGCACTTC. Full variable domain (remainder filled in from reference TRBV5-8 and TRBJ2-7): EAGVTQSPTHLIKTRGQQATLRCSPISGHTSVYWYQQALGLGLQFLLWYDEGEERNRGNFPPRFSGRQFPNYSSELNVNALELEDSALYLCASSLSQGQHFGPGTRLTVT.

CDR3 sequence (DNA): TGTGCCAGCAGTGAGCCCCACAGGGGAAATGGCTACACCTTC. Translated, it gives CASSEPHRGNGYTF. The chain recombines TRBV25-1 with TRBJ1-2, with TRBD1 identical over 7 bases. J gave up 6 bases and V 3 bases, and 7 bases lay outside the gene matches. Looked up from germline, CDR1 is MGHDK and CDR2 is SYGVNS. CDR3 length equals 14 residues.